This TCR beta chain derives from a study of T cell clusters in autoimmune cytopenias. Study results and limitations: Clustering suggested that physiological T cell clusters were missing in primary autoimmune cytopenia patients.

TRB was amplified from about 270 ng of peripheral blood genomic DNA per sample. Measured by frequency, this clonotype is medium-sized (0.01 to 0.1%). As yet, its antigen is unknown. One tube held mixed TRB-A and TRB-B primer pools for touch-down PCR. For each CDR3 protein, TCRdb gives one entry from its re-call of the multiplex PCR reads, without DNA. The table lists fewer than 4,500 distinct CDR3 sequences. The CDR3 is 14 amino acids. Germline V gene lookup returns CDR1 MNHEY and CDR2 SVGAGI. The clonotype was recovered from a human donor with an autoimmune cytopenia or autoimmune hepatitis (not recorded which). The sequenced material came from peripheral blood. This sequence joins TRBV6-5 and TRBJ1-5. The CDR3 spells CASSYLGGNQPQHF.